These 22 T cell receptor beta chains were all obtained from the same sample, sequenced in a study of blood T cell repertoires in COVID-19. Sequencing used immunoSEQ multiplex PCR; TCRdb keeps in-frame clones, though not all of them. The data show 150,000 to 200,000 clones, 65% to 85% seen once. The sequencing sample was made of peripheral blood. All receptors come from a man aged 55 to 70 with active or convalescent COVID-19.

The chain couples TRBV6-5 to TRBJ2-1, with a tentative D call TRBD2 (7 bases). Germline CDR1 MNHEY, CDR2 SVGAGI. V was shortened by 4 bases and J by 5 bases, with 12 bases between the two germline ends. The CDR3 extends over 14 amino acids. CDR3 DNA sequence: TGTGCCAGCAGTTCGCAGGGGAGGGACAATGAGCAGTTCTTC. Encoded protein: CASSSQGRDNEQFF.

This chain connects TRBV10-3 to TRBJ2-3; 10 positions agree with TRBD1. CDR1 and CDR2 (germline): ENHRY, SYGVKD. J gave up 6 bases and V 6 bases, and 6 bases lay outside the gene matches. The CDR3 has 14 residues. CDR3 in amino acids: CAIRRDRGGDTQYF. The CDR3 DNA follows: TGTGCCATCAGGCGGGACAGGGGTGGCGATACGCAGTATTTT.

The chain links TRBV4-2 to TRBJ2-7; D is perhaps TRBD2 (6 bases). Looked up from germline, CDR1 is LGHNA and CDR2 is YNFKEQ. The CDR3 is 16 residues long. With 0 bases removed from V and 0 bases from J, the gap between germline ends came to 12 bases. The CDR3 sequence is CASSQDYNGGSYEQYF. CDR3 nucleotides: TGTGCCAGCAGCCAAGATTATAACGGGGGCTCCTACGAGCAGTACTTC.

The count of this clone is one. This chain joins TRBV9 and TRBJ1-6; the D is unclear. CDR1 and CDR2 from the germline V gene are SGDLS and YYNGEE. The CDR3 has 15 residues. Trimming took off 4 bases at V and 7 bases at J, with 15 bases between the two ends. The CDR3, as DNA: TGTGCCAGCAGCAAGACACCTTCATCCAATTCACCCCTCCACTTT. It encodes CASSKTPSSNSPLHF. Drawing the rest from reference TRBV9 and TRBJ1-6, the complete variable domain is DSGVTQTPKHLITATGQRVTLRCSPRSGDLSVYWYQQSLDQGLQFLIQYYNGEERAKGNILERFSAQQFPDLHSELNLSSLELGDSALYFCASSKTPSSNSPLHFGNGTRLTVT.

This rearrangement joins TRBV3-1 (or the pseudogene TRBV3-2) to TRBJ2-1; no firm D call. Trimming left V 2 bases short and J 6 bases short, with 8 bases between. The CDR3 contains 13 residues. Germline V CDR1 and CDR2: LGHDT, YNNKEL (reference sequence). The CDR3 loop reads CASSQRNINEQFF. The CDR3 DNA reads as TGTGCCAGCAGCCAAAGAAACATCAATGAGCAGTTCTTC.

DNA of the CDR3: TGTGCCACCAGCGAAGAGGGCGACGGCTACACCTTC. Protein: CATSEEGDGYTF. The chain joins TRBV24-1 to TRBJ1-2; no firm D call. V lost 7 bases and J lost 8, with 13 bases in between. The germline gives CDR1 KGHDR, CDR2 SFDVKD. This CDR3 has 12 residues.

The DNA of the CDR3 is TGTGCCAGCAGTAAACTAGCGGGAACCCAAAACATTCAGTACTTC. Its translation: CASSKLAGTQNIQYF. The rearrangement uses TRBV6-2 or TRBV6-3 and TRBJ2-4; 10 positions agree with TRBD2. The CDR3 has 15 residues. The junction had 6 bases not matched to a gene; V was cut back by 5 bases and J by 5 bases. CDR1 and CDR2 (germline): MNHEY, SVGEGT.

The chain links TRBV5-5 to TRBJ2-7, with D maybe TRBD2 (6 bases). This CDR3 contains 14 residues. V dropped 1 base and J dropped 4 bases, with 12 bases sitting between them. Germline V lookup: CDR1 SGHKS, CDR2 YYEKEE (reference sequence). The CDR3 DNA sequence: TGTGCCAGCAGCTTGTTTAGCGGAGTTTACGAGCAGTACTTC. Amino acids: CASSLFSGVYEQYF.

This clone has a single count. The chain couples TRBV9 to TRBJ2-5, with a weak D call TRBD1 (6 bases). The CDR3 length is 14 residues. Germline CDR1 reads SGDLS; CDR2 reads YYNGEE. Between the trimmed V and J ends, which lost 0 bases and 6 bases, there was a span of 12 bases. CDR3 in amino acids: CASSVDPGAKTQYF. CDR3 nucleotide sequence: TGTGCCAGCAGCGTAGATCCAGGGGCTAAGACCCAGTACTTC.

This clone was seen just once. The chain has TRBV28 and TRBJ1-5, with D unclear. This CDR3 comprises 16 residues. The germline V and J ends were trimmed by 7 bases and 1 base, with 17 bases remaining between them. Germline-derived CDR1 and CDR2 are MDHEN and SYDVKM. Here the CDR3 DNA reads TGTGCCAGCACCGTGGCCCTCTCCTTGAGCAATCAGCCCCAGCATTTT. Translated, it gives CASTVALSLSNQPQHF.

V is TRBV19 and J is TRBJ2-1; 15 positions agree with TRBD2. CDR3 length equals 14 residues. Trimming at V came to 9 bases and at J to 5 bases, leaving 2 bases not matched to a gene. Germline CDR1 reads LNHDA; CDR2 reads SQIVND (reference sequence). The chain's CDR3 is CASGTSGRHNEQFF. The CDR3 region has the DNA TGTGCCAGCGGGACTAGCGGGAGGCACAATGAGCAGTTCTTC. The whole variable domain, remainder taken from reference TRBV19 and TRBJ2-1, is DGGITQSPKYLFRKEGQNVTLSCEQNLNHDAMYWYRQDPGQGLRLIYYSQIVNDFQKGDIAEGYSVSREKKESFPLTVTSAQKNPTAFYLCASGTSGRHNEQFFGPGTRLTVL.

The chain combines TRBV5-5 with TRBJ2-7; TRBD1 aligns across 9 bases. V shed 3 bases, J shed 2 bases, and the junction held 3 bases outside the gene matches. Germline V gene sequence: CDR1 SGHKS, CDR2 YYEKEE (reference sequence). The CDR3 sequence is 14 residues long. In DNA form, the CDR3 reads TGTGCCAGCAGCTGGGGACAGGGTACCTACGAGCAGTACTTC. Translating gives CASSWGQGTYEQYF.

The chain couples TRBV10-3 to TRBJ2-7; D perhaps matches TRBD2 (6 bases). The germline CDR1 and CDR2 sequences are ENHRY and SYGVKD. The CDR3 runs 14 residues. Between the trimmed V and J ends, which lost 4 bases and 0 bases, there was a span of 10 bases. The chain's CDR3 is CAISGWDSSYEQYF. CDR3 DNA sequence: TGTGCCATCAGTGGATGGGACTCCTCCTACGAGCAGTACTTC.

The sample holds a few counts of this clone. The chain carries TRBV19 and TRBJ1-6; D remains unclear. The V gene lost 3 bases and the J gene lost 6 bases, with 9 bases spanning the gap. CDR3 length: 14 amino acids. Germline-derived CDR1 and CDR2 are LNHDA and SQIVND (reference sequence). CDR3 amino acids: CASSIEQLNSPLHF. CDR3 in DNA: TGTGCCAGTAGTATCGAACAGCTTAATTCACCCCTCCACTTT.

The J gene is TRBJ1-2, the V gene TRBV19, with a possible D match to TRBD1 (5 bases). Looked up from germline, CDR1 is LNHDA and CDR2 is SQIVND (reference sequence). Trimming left V 6 bases short and J 3 bases short, with 14 bases between. The CDR3 spans 14 residues. The CDR3 reads CASSPGGPYYGYTF. CDR3 DNA: TGTGCCAGTAGCCCCGGGGGTCCGTACTATGGCTACACCTTC.

The chain uses TRBV28 and TRBJ2-7; 7 nucleotides align to TRBD2. This CDR3 has 15 residues. The V gene's germline CDR1 is MDHEN and CDR2 SYDVKM. With V trimmed by 6 bases and J by 3 bases, 11 bases remained unmatched. The CDR3 loop reads CASSHAGERDYEQYF. The CDR3 DNA sequence: TGTGCCAGCAGCCACGCGGGAGAGCGAGACTACGAGCAGTACTTC.

The rearrangement joins TRBV6-6 to TRBJ2-3; TRBD2 aligns across 14 bases. With 0 bases clipped from V and 6 bases from J, the junction kept 2 bases outside the gene matches. CDR1 is MNHNY and CDR2 is SVGAGI in the germline V gene (reference sequence). The CDR3 sequence is 16 residues long. CDR3 in DNA: TGTGCCAGCAGTTACTCCAGACTAGCGGGAGGGGATACGCAGTATTTT. Its translation is CASSYSRLAGGDTQYF.

The chain employs TRBV6-6 and TRBJ1-3; no clear D. CDR3 length: 14 amino acids. Germline CDR1 and CDR2: MNHNY and SVGAGI (reference sequence). Trimming took 8 bases from V and 0 from J, leaving 11 bases between them. Here the CDR3 DNA reads TGTGCCAGCTACAGCGGATTCTCTGGAAACACCATATATTTT. This encodes CASYSGFSGNTIYF.

The rearrangement links TRBV6-5 to TRBJ2-7, with no clear D. Germline CDR1 and CDR2: MNHEY and SVGAGI. With 0 bases removed from V and 3 bases from J, the gap between germline ends came to 6 bases. The CDR3 runs 13 residues. CDR3 region: CASSYSSDYEQYF. The CDR3 DNA sequence: TGTGCCAGCAGTTACTCGAGCGACTACGAGCAGTACTTC.

The chain carries TRBV6-1 and TRBJ2-7, with 8 bases that match TRBD1. The CDR3 loop spans 15 amino acids. Germline-derived CDR1 and CDR2 are MNHNS and SASEGT. V shed 3 bases, J shed 3 bases, and the junction held 7 bases outside the gene matches. The CDR3 region has the DNA TGTGCCAGCAGTGAGCCGGGACAGGCTATCTACGAGCAGTACTTC. Protein: CASSEPGQAIYEQYF.

The rearrangement uses TRBV5-5 and TRBJ1-5; TRBD1 is a possible D gene (6 bases). CDR1 is SGHKS and CDR2 is YYEKEE in the germline V gene (reference sequence). V gave up 4 bases and J gave up 4 bases, with 12 bases separating them. The CDR3 is made up of 14 amino acids. The CDR3 loop is CASSPGHNNQPQHF. The CDR3 nucleotides are TGTGCCAGCAGCCCGGGACACAATAATCAGCCCCAGCATTTT.

This rearrangement joins TRBV6-6 to TRBJ2-7; TRBD2 might be the D (5 bases). The CDR3 is made up of 13 amino acids. Germline CDR1 MNHNY, CDR2 SVGAGI (reference sequence). V lost 3 bases and J lost 3, with 9 bases in between. The CDR3 protein is CASSYTGDYEQYF. The CDR3 region has the DNA TGTGCCAGCAGTTATACCGGGGACTACGAGCAGTACTTC.